Detailed here is one T cell receptor (beta chain). Its cognate antigen is unknown. Time point meaning: patch test 1, 2 weeks after DPC sensitization. Treatment indicated: therapeutic diphenylcyclopropenone sensitization with weekly scalp DPC. The study drew its donors from alopecia patients who were 18 to 70 years old and suitable for DPC. This sample is part of a study of human T cells and chemical hapten exposure. In the study overall: Sensitization employed 2% DPC on about 2 cm by about 2 cm of upper inner arm skin.

Study-level results: Those TCRs sitting above 1 in 1000 frequency stayed the same with DPC sensitization.

Attachment of unique molecular identifiers to individual cDNA molecules was performed in the library. TCRdb reprocessed the RACE reads with MiXCR, giving one entry per CDR3 protein. This table holds 150,000 to 200,000 distinct CDR3 sequences, around 13% found once. V was cut by 4 bases and J by 4 bases, with 13 bases left in between. The CDR3 is 14 amino acids. CDR1 and CDR2 (germline): LGHDT, YNNKEL (reference sequence). This material consisted of whole blood, taken in connection with sensitization to the hapten diphenylcyclopropenone (DPC). This receptor was identified in a woman aged 25 to 39 with alopecia areata. Some clones in this sample may be carry-over from other donors' samples. The chain couples TRBV3-1 to TRBJ1-1; D ambiguous. The CDR3 loop reads CASSPSEGITEAFF. DNA of the CDR3: TGTGCCAGCAGCCCCTCGGAGGGCATCACTGAAGCTTTCTTT.